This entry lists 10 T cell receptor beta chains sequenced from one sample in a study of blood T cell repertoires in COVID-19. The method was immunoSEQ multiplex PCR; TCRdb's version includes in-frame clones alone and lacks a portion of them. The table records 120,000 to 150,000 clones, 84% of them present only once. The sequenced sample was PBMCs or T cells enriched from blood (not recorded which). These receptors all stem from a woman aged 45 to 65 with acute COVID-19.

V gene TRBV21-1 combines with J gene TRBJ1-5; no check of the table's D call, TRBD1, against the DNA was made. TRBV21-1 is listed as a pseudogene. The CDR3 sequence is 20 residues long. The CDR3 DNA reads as TGTGCCAGCAGCAAAGATGGAGATGGGACAGGGGGGAATAGCAATCAGCCCCAGCATTTT. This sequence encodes CASSKDGDGTGGNSNQPQHF.

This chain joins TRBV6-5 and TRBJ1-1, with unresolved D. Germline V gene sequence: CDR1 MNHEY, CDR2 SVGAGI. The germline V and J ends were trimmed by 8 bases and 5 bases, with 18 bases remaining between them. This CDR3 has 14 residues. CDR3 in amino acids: CASVLVIRETEAFF. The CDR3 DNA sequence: TGTGCCAGCGTTCTAGTGATACGAGAAACTGAAGCTTTCTTT.

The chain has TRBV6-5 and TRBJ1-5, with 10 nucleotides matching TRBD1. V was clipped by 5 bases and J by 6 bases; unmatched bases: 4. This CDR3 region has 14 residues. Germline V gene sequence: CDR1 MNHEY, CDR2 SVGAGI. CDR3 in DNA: TGTGCCAGCAGTATGGGACAGGGGAGTCAGCCCCAGCATTTT. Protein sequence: CASSMGQGSQPQHF.

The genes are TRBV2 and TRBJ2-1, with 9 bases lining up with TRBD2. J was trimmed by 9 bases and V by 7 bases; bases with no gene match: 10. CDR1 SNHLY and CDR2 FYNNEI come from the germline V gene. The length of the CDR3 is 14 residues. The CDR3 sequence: CASMEGLATLEQFF. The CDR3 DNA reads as TGTGCCAGCATGGAAGGACTAGCGACACTTGAGCAGTTCTTC.

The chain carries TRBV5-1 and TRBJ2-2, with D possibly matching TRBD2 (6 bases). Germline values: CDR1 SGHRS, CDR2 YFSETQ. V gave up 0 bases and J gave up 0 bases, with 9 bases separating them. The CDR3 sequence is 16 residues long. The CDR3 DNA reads TGCGCCAGCAGCTTGGAAGGCGGGACGAACACCGGGGAGCTGTTTTTT. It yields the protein CASSLEGGTNTGELFF.

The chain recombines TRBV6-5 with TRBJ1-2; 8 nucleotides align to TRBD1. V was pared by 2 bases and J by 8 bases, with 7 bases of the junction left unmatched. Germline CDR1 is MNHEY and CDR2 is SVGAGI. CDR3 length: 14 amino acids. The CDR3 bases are TGTGCCAGCAGTTACCCAGGGGGCGTGGAGGGCTACACCTTC. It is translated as CASSYPGGVEGYTF.

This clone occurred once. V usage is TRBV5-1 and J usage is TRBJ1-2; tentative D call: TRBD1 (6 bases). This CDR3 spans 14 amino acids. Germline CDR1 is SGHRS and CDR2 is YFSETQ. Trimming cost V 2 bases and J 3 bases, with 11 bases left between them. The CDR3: CASSLQGLDYGYTF. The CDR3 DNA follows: TGCGCCAGCAGCTTACAGGGACTAGACTATGGCTACACCTTC.

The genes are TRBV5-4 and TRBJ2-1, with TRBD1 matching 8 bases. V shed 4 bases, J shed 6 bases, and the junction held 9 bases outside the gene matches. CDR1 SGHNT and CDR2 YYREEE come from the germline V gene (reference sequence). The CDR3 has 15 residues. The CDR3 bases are TGTGCCAGCAGCCCACAGGGGGAAAGGGGCAATGAGCAGTTCTTC. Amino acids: CASSPQGERGNEQFF.

The CDR3 reads CASSWGAGPYEQYF. The CDR3 DNA is TGTGCCAGCAGTTGGGGCGCGGGGCCCTACGAGCAGTACTTC. The V and J genes are TRBV6-5 and TRBJ2-7; D may be TRBD2 (6 bases). This CDR3 comprises 14 residues. Looked up from germline, CDR1 is MNHEY and CDR2 is SVGAGI. V lost 4 bases and J 2 bases, leaving 12 bases between the germline ends.

CDR3 DNA: TGTGCCAGCAGCGTTCCAGCGACCAATGAGCAGTTCTTC. Translating gives CASSVPATNEQFF. The gene calls are TRBV9 and TRBJ2-1; D is ambiguous. This CDR3 contains 13 residues. From germline, CDR1 is SGDLS and CDR2 YYNGEE. V shed 2 bases and J shed 6 bases, with 9 bases lying between them.